The 20 T cell receptor beta chains given below trace back to one sample, sequenced in a study of blood T cell repertoires in COVID-19. Profiling relied on immunoSEQ multiplex PCR, and the TCRdb table lists in-frame clones only, not all of them. The data contain 100,000 to 150,000 clones, approximately 90% of them singletons. Specimen: peripheral blood. The receptors come from a man aged 45-60 years with COVID-19, enrolled during active disease.

The rearrangement joins TRBV7-8 to TRBJ2-7, with D hard to call. CDR1 SGHVS and CDR2 FQNEAQ come from the germline V gene. The CDR3 sequence is 13 residues long. Trimming removed 5 bases from V and 2 bases from J, with 10 bases in between. The chain's CDR3 is CASSPLRTYEQYF. As DNA, the CDR3 is TGTGCCAGCAGCCCCCTCAGGACCTACGAGCAGTACTTC.

The gene calls are TRBV10-3 and TRBJ2-5; tentatively, D is TRBD2 (5 bases). Trimming shortened V by 4 bases and J by 5 bases, and 14 bases separated the two germline ends. CDR3 size: 14 residues. Germline CDR1 ENHRY, CDR2 SYGVKD. The CDR3: CAISAGSGGETQYF. The CDR3 coding sequence is TGTGCCATCAGTGCGGGGTCAGGTGGGGAGACCCAGTACTTC.

The chain couples TRBV28 to TRBJ2-5, with D maybe TRBD1 (6 bases). Trimming shortened V by 5 bases and J by 1 base, and 11 bases separated the two germline ends. Germline V gene lookup returns CDR1 MDHEN and CDR2 SYDVKM. CDR3 length equals 14 residues. The CDR3 DNA reads as TGTGCCAGCAGTAGAGAGGGGGTCCAAGAGACCCAGTACTTC. Residues: CASSREGVQETQYF. Complete variable domain (other parts from reference TRBV28 and TRBJ2-5): DVKVTQSSRYLVKRTGEKVFLECVQDMDHENMFWYRQDPGLGLRLIYFSYDVKMKEKGDIPEGYSVSREKKERFSLILESASTNQTSMYLCASSREGVQETQYFGPGTRLLVL.

This clone appeared a single time. This chain links TRBV7-9 with TRBJ2-1; D not certain. This CDR3 is 13 amino acids long. V was cut by 1 base and J by 5 bases, with 6 bases left in between. CDR1 is SEHNR, CDR2 FQNEAQ, per germline (reference sequence). The CDR3 DNA reads TGTGCCAGCAGCTTAGACTACGACAATGAGCAGTTCTTC. Protein: CASSLDYDNEQFF.

Here the CDR3 reads CAWSTVSGANVLTF. CDR3 DNA: TGTGCCTGGAGTACTGTCTCTGGGGCCAACGTCCTGACTTTC. The chain employs TRBV30 and TRBJ2-6; no clear D. V dropped 2 bases and J dropped 0 bases, with 5 bases sitting between them. Per the germline V gene, CDR1 is GTSNPN and CDR2 is SVGIG (reference sequence). The CDR3 consists of 14 residues.

The gene calls are TRBV6-5 and TRBJ2-3; no definite D call. The length of the CDR3 is 15 residues. Germline CDR1 MNHEY, CDR2 SVGAGI. Trimming took off 5 bases at V and 1 base at J, with 13 bases between the two ends. In DNA, the CDR3 is TGTGCCAGCAGTAGCTCACGAAGTGGCACAGATACGCAGTATTTT. Amino acid sequence: CASSSSRSGTDTQYF.

This rearrangement joins TRBV6-5 to TRBJ2-3, with D possibly matching TRBD2 (6 bases). The germline V gene encodes CDR1 MNHEY and CDR2 SVGAGI. CDR3 length equals 15 residues. V was trimmed by 7 bases and J by 0 bases, leaving 14 bases between them. The chain's CDR3 is CASKRAGFSTDTQYF. The CDR3 DNA follows: TGTGCCAGCAAGCGAGCGGGTTTTAGCACAGATACGCAGTATTTT.

The rearrangement uses TRBV13 and TRBJ2-5; 9 nucleotides match TRBD2. Trimming cost V 1 base and J 2 bases; bases outside gene matches: 5. Germline-derived CDR1 and CDR2 are PRHDT and FYEKMQ (reference sequence). This CDR3 has 16 amino acids. CDR3 sequence reads: CASSLDGSGRQETQYF. CDR3 nucleotide sequence: TGTGCCAGCAGCTTAGATGGTAGCGGGAGACAAGAGACCCAGTACTTC. The full variable domain, completed using reference TRBV13 and TRBJ2-5, is AAGVIQSPRHLIKEKRETATLKCYPIPRHDTVYWYQQGPGQDPQFLISFYEKMQSDKGSIPDRFSAQQFSDYHSELNMSSLELGDSALYFCASSLDGSGRQETQYFGPGTRLLVL.

The chain couples TRBV5-6 to TRBJ2-1; possibly TRBD2 for D (6 bases). Trimming left V 0 bases short and J 3 bases short, with 16 bases between. The CDR3 consists of 17 residues. Germline V gene lookup returns CDR1 SGHDT and CDR2 YYEEEE. CDR3 in DNA: TGTGCCAGCAGCTTGGCGGCCGGGGGTAGGAACTACAATGAGCAGTTCTTC. This sequence encodes CASSLAAGGRNYNEQFF.

For this clone: Other DNA sequences of this sample code for an identical CDR3. The chain employs TRBV6-5 and TRBJ1-5, with TRBD1 matching over 7 bases. Germline values: CDR1 MNHEY, CDR2 SVGAGI. The CDR3 consists of 14 residues. J gave up 2 bases and V 5 bases, and 3 bases lay outside the gene matches. The chain's CDR3 is CASSLDRGNQPQHF. The CDR3 region has the DNA TGTGCCAGCAGTCTCGACAGGGGCAATCAGCCCCAGCATTTT.

The rearrangement joins TRBV6-6 to TRBJ2-1, with a weak D call TRBD2 (6 bases). CDR1 is MNHNY and CDR2 is SVGAGI in the germline V gene (reference sequence). The CDR3 consists of 16 residues. Trimming took 5 bases from V and 5 from J, leaving 19 bases between them. This chain's CDR3 is CASSLGAAGSNNEQFF. The CDR3 nucleotides are TGTGCCAGCAGTCTCGGGGCAGCGGGTTCCAACAATGAGCAGTTCTTC.

This chain links TRBV11-2 with TRBJ2-1; tentatively, D is TRBD2 (6 bases). V shed 5 bases and J shed 4 bases, with 12 bases lying between them. Germline lookup yields CDR1 SGHAT and CDR2 FQNNGV. This CDR3 is 14 amino acids long. The CDR3 spells CASSVSGPYNEQFF. The CDR3 DNA is TGTGCCAGCAGCGTTAGCGGCCCATACAATGAGCAGTTCTTC. The full variable domain, its missing parts supplied by reference TRBV11-2 and TRBJ2-1, is EAGVAQSPRYKIIEKRQSVAFWCNPISGHATLYWYQQILGQGPKLLIQFQNNGVVDDSQLPKDRFSAERLKGVDSTLKIQPAKLEDSAVYLCASSVSGPYNEQFFGPGTRLTVL.

The chain recombines TRBV6-6 with TRBJ1-6, with 9 bases matching TRBD1. Germline-derived CDR1 and CDR2 are MNHNY and SVGAGI (reference sequence). The V segment lost 8 bases and the J segment 11 bases; nucleotides outside the gene matches: 7. The CDR3 totals 13 residues. CDR3 bases: TGTGCCAGCGGGGGGACAGGGATGACACCCCTCCACTTT. Its protein product is CASGGTGMTPLHF.

The chain recombines TRBV24-1 with TRBJ1-5; D is undetermined. This CDR3 spans 13 amino acids. Germline CDR1 reads KGHDR; CDR2 reads SFDVKD. Deletions cut 4 bases from V and 2 bases from J, with 5 bases between. CDR3 bases: TGTGCCACCAGTGAGCGGGGCAATCAGCCCCAGCATTTT. Translation: CATSERGNQPQHF.

The V gene is TRBV29-1, the J gene TRBJ1-2, with 9 bases fitting TRBD1. Trimming took 7 bases from V and 7 from J; bases not matched to a gene: 4. Germline CDR1 is SQVTM and CDR2 is ANQGSEA. The CDR3 extends over 11 amino acids. This chain's CDR3 is CSARDRAGYTF. The CDR3 nucleotides read TGCAGCGCCCGGGACAGGGCTGGCTACACCTTC.

The table lists this clone with a count of one. The chain employs TRBV19 and TRBJ2-2; possibly TRBD1 for D (6 bases). The CDR3 contains 15 residues. Trimming cost V 4 bases and J 4 bases, with 13 bases left between them. From germline, CDR1 is LNHDA and CDR2 SQIVND (reference sequence). The CDR3 DNA reads as TGTGCCAGTAGTACTCGGACAGATATCACCGGGGAGCTGTTTTTT. Translating it yields CASSTRTDITGELFF. The whole variable domain, filled in from reference TRBV19 and TRBJ2-2, reads DGGITQSPKYLFRKEGQNVTLSCEQNLNHDAMYWYRQDPGQGLRLIYYSQIVNDFQKGDIAEGYSVSREKKESFPLTVTSAQKNPTAFYLCASSTRTDITGELFFGEGSRLTVL.

This clone has a single count. The chain couples TRBV4-3 to TRBJ2-5; D perhaps matches TRBD2 (7 bases). Germline lookup yields CDR1 LGHNA and CDR2 YSLEER. The CDR3 spans 14 residues. Between the trimmed V and J ends, which lost 1 base and 4 bases, there was a span of 10 bases. CDR3 DNA sequence: TGCGCCAGCAGCCAAGCCGGGGGGCCAGAGACCCAGTACTTC. It encodes CASSQAGGPETQYF.

The genes are TRBV4-1 and TRBJ1-2; D is unresolved. Trimming left V 0 bases short and J 2 bases short, with 10 bases between. In germline, CDR1 is MGHRA, CDR2 YSYEKL. The CDR3 contains 15 residues. CDR3 region: CASSQDLTGNYGYTF. The DNA for the CDR3 is TGCGCCAGCAGCCAAGATTTAACGGGAAACTATGGCTACACCTTC.

The chain links TRBV6-5 to TRBJ1-3, with 7 nucleotides matching TRBD1. This CDR3 comprises 14 residues. Per germline, CDR1 MNHEY and CDR2 SVGAGI. Trimming cost V 4 bases and J 0 bases; bases outside gene matches: 0. The CDR3 DNA sequence: TGTGCCAGCAGTTGGGACAGCTCTGGAAACACCATATATTTT. As protein: CASSWDSSGNTIYF.

This CDR3 is CASSTGTNTYSNQPQHF. Here the CDR3 DNA reads TGTGCCAGCAGCACAGGGACCAACACTTATAGCAATCAGCCCCAGCATTTT. The chain carries TRBV28 and TRBJ1-5, with TRBD1 as a possible D gene (6 bases). The CDR3 sequence is 17 residues long. The V end was cut by 6 bases, the J end by 0 bases, with 18 bases between. The germline CDR1 and CDR2 sequences are MDHEN and SYDVKM.